This T cell receptor beta chain was observed in a study of blood T cell repertoires in COVID-19. Original processing methods: Estimated nucleated cell counts came from reference gene primer amplification. Assay: immunoSEQ multiplex PCR; the TCRdb copy retains only in-frame clones and omits some. That table is the source of V, J and clone size, and D and trimming were worked out from the DNA. The repertoire holds a few hundred thousand clones, about 90% seen once, with 1.2% in the top ten. Resolution of symptoms, clearance, or two negative PCRs was present in recovered Cohort 3 donors. The sample taken for sequencing was PBMCs or T cells enriched from blood (not recorded which). This receptor was identified in a man younger than 45 who had recovered from COVID-19.

CDR3 in DNA: TGTGCCAGCTCACCCCAGAACACTGAAGCTTTCTTT. As protein: CASSPQNTEAFF. The rearrangement uses TRBV18 and TRBJ1-1; D is uncertain. The germline CDR1 and CDR2 sequences are KGHSH and LQKENI. With 3 bases removed from V and 1 base from J, the gap between germline ends came to 3 bases. The CDR3 sequence is 12 residues long.